This T cell receptor (beta chain) was identified in a study of blood T cell repertoires in COVID-19. Data came from immunoSEQ multiplex PCR; TCRdb stores just in-frame clones and leaves some out. The repertoire holds around 290,000 clones, with 86% as singletons. V shed 1 base and J shed 1 base, with 11 bases lying between them. The CDR3 extends over 16 amino acids. Germline CDR1 and CDR2: SEHNR and FQNEAQ (reference sequence). Sequencing input: peripheral blood. This clonotype originated in a woman between 65 and 79 years old with COVID-19, enrolled during active disease. V is TRBV7-9 and J is TRBJ2-4; perhaps TRBD2 as D (7 bases). The CDR3 nucleotides are TGTGCCAGCAGCTTAGAGGGGGGGCTGGCCAAAAACATTCAGTACTTC. This gives the protein CASSLEGGLAKNIQYF.